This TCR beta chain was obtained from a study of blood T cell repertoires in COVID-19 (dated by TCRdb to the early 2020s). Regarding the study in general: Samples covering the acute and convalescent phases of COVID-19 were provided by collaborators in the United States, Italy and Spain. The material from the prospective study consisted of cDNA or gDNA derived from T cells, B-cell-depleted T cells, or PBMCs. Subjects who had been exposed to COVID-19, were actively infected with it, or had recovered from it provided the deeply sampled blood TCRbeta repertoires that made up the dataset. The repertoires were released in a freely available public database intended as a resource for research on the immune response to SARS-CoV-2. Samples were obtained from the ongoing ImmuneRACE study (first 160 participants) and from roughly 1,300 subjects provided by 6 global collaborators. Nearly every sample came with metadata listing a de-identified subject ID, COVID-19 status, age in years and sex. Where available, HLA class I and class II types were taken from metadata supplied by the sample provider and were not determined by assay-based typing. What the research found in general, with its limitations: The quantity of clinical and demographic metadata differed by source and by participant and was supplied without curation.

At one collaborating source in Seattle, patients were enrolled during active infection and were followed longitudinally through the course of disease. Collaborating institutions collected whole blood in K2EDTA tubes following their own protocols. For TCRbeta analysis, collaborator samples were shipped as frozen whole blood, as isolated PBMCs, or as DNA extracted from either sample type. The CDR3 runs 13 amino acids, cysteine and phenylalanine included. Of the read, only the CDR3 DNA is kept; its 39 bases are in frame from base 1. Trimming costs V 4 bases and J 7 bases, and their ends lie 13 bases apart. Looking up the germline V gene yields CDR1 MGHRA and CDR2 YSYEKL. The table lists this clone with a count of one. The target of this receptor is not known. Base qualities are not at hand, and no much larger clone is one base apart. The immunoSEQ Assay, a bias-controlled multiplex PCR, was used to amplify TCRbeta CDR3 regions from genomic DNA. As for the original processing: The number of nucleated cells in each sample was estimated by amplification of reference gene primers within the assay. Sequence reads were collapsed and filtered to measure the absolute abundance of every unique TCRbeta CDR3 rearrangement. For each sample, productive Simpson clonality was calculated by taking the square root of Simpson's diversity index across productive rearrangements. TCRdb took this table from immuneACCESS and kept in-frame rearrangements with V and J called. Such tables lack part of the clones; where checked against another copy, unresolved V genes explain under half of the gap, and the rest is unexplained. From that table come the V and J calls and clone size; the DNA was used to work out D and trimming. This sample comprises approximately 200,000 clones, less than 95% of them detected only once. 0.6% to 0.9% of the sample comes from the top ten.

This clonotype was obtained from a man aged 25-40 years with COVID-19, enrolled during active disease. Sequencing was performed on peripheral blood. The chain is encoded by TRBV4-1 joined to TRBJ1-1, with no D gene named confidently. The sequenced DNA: TGCGCCAGCAGCCTACGACCAGAGGGTGAAGCTTTCTTT. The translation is CASSLRPEGEAFF.